A selection of T cell receptor beta chains follows, all from one sample in a study of T-cell memory formation after mild COVID-19. TCRdb re-derived calls from the 5' RACE reads in MiXCR, one entry per CDR3 protein. Here the sample spans roughly 100,000 distinct CDR3 sequences, approximately 15% being singletons. Sequencing was done on a sample of PBMCs or a T cell subset sorted from them (not recorded which). These receptors all come from an adult woman who had mild COVID-19 (a few samples of this study predate the infection). Cell type and time point are not known. The CDR3 runs from the conserved cysteine through the conserved F or W. A D gene is named only where the DNA matches it firmly. The size entry is marked missing in some rows and otherwise reads once, few, many or a size class.

clone size | J gene | V gene | D gene | CDR3 protein | CDR3 DNA
medium-sized | TRBJ1-2 | TRBV29-1 | TRBD1 | CSVEGTDLLYGYTF | TGCAGCGTTGAGGGGACAGACCTCTTATATGGCTACACCTTC
few | TRBJ1-2 | TRBV12-3/TRBV12-4 | - | CASSLVLGGYTF | TGTGCCAGCAGTTTAGTCCTCGGGGGCTACACCTTC
many | TRBJ2-7 | TRBV5-1 | - | CASSLRDYEQYF | TGCGCCAGCAGCTTAAGAGACTACGAGCAGTACTTC
few | TRBJ2-7 | TRBV24-1 | - | CATSRSGASYEQYF | TGTGCCACCAGTCGGTCAGGGGCCTCCTACGAGCAGTACTTC
- | TRBJ2-7 | TRBV4-2 | - | CASSQGGGETYEQYF | TGTGCCAGCAGCCAAGGAGGTGGGGAAACCTACGAGCAGTACTTC
few | TRBJ2-3 | TRBV5-1 | TRBD1 | CASSPTGGIDTQYF | TGCGCCAGCAGCCCGACAGGGGGCATAGATACGCAGTATTTT
- | TRBJ2-7 | TRBV19 | - | CASSIGKGPYEQYF | TGTGCCAGTAGTATAGGGAAGGGGCCCTACGAGCAGTACTTC
- | TRBJ2-1 | TRBV7-9 | TRBD2 | CASSSPLAGVSYNEQFF | TGTGCCAGCAGTTCCCCCCTAGCGGGAGTATCGTACAATGAGCAGTTCTTC
- | TRBJ2-5 | TRBV7-9 | TRBD1 | CASSPGTGGQETQYF | TGTGCCAGCAGTCCCGGGACAGGGGGCCAGGAGACCCAGTACTTC
- | TRBJ2-5 | TRBV15 | - | CATSRDEGVRETQYF | TGTGCCACCAGCAGAGATGAAGGGGTCCGGGAGACCCAGTACTTC
few | TRBJ2-1 | TRBV7-8 | TRBD2 | CASSPLAGGPNEQFF | TGTGCCAGCAGCCCACTAGCGGGGGGGCCCAATGAGCAGTTCTTC
- | TRBJ1-3 | TRBV7-9 | TRBD1 | CASRDQGGTSGNTIYF | TGTGCCAGCAGAGATCAGGGGGGAACGTCTGGAAACACCATATATTTT
- | TRBJ2-3 | TRBV6-5 | - | CASSYSPTDTQYF | TGTGCCAGCAGTTATTCTCCCACAGATACGCAGTATTTT
- | TRBJ1-1 | TRBV27 | - | CASSFSGGGTEAFF | TGTGCCAGCAGTTTCTCCGGGGGAGGCACTGAAGCTTTCTTT
- | TRBJ1-4 | TRBV7-9 | TRBD1 | CASSWTPGQGGEKLFF | TGTGCCAGCAGCTGGACTCCGGGACAGGGGGGTGAAAAACTGTTTTTT
medium-sized | TRBJ2-3 | TRBV7-8 | TRBD2 | CASSLPGGTGTDTQYF | TGTGCCAGCAGCTTACCGGGGGGAACGGGCACAGATACGCAGTATTTT
- | TRBJ1-6 | TRBV9 | - | CASSVAVLDSPLHF | TGTGCCAGCAGCGTAGCGGTACTTGATTCACCCCTCCACTTT
many | TRBJ1-1 | TRBV19 | - | CASSIAEDTEAFF | TGTGCCAGTAGTATCGCAGAGGACACTGAAGCTTTCTTT
- | TRBJ2-1 | TRBV19 | TRBD1 | CASTGQASSYNEQFF | TGTGCCAGCACTGGACAGGCAAGCTCCTACAATGAGCAGTTCTTC
- | TRBJ1-2 | TRBV5-5 | - | CASSLGRGGYGYTF | TGTGCCAGCAGCTTGGGTAGAGGAGGATATGGCTACACCTTC
few | TRBJ1-2 | TRBV19 | TRBD1 | CASRGQGEPGYTF | TGTGCCAGCAGGGGACAGGGTGAGCCTGGCTACACCTTC
- | TRBJ2-7 | TRBV20-1 | - | CSARWPETSKQYF | TGCAGTGCTAGGTGGCCCGAGACAAGTAAGCAGTACTTC
few | TRBJ2-3 | TRBV7-9 | - | CASSQVSSTDTQYF | TGTGCCAGCAGCCAGGTCTCTAGCACAGATACGCAGTATTTT
few | TRBJ1-5 | TRBV6-1 | - | CASRWLTGNQPQHF | TGTGCCAGCAGGTGGCTTACAGGCAATCAGCCCCAGCATTTT
few | TRBJ2-1 | TRBV4-3 | TRBD2 | CASSQEGTSGSNEQFF | TGCGCCAGCAGCCAAGAGGGGACTAGCGGGAGCAATGAGCAGTTCTTC
- | TRBJ2-3 | TRBV27 | - | CASSPSTGSTDTQYF | TGTGCCAGCAGTCCATCGACAGGTAGCACAGATACGCAGTATTTT
few | TRBJ2-3 | TRBV6-1 | - | CASSEWSPDTQYF | TGTGCCAGCAGTGAATGGTCTCCAGATACGCAGTATTTT
many | TRBJ1-1 | TRBV5-6 | - | CASSTGKAEAFF | TGTGCCAGCAGTACCGGGAAGGCTGAAGCTTTCTTT
few | TRBJ2-1 | TRBV12-3/TRBV12-4 | - | CASSLVLLAPSMTYNEQFF | TGTGCCAGCAGTTTGGTTTTACTAGCACCTTCGATGACCTACAATGAGCAGTTCTTC
few | TRBJ2-7 | TRBV12-3/TRBV12-4 | TRBD2 | CASNPAGGDYEQYF | TGTGCCAGCAACCCGGCGGGGGGCGACTACGAGCAGTACTTC
- | TRBJ2-3 | TRBV27 | - | CASTSGIRTDTQYF | TGTGCCAGTACCTCTGGGATCCGTACAGATACGCAGTATTTT
few | TRBJ2-1 | TRBV6-5 | TRBD1 | CASSGQATYNEQFF | TGTGCCAGCAGTGGACAGGCTACGTACAATGAGCAGTTCTTC
many | TRBJ1-1 | TRBV12-3/TRBV12-4 | TRBD1 | CASSVAGQGKPTPFF | TGTGCCAGCAGTGTTGCGGGACAGGGGAAGCCGACTCCTTTCTTT
- | TRBJ2-3 | TRBV5-5 | TRBD2 | CASSLELAGGPYTQYF | TGTGCCAGCAGCTTGGAACTAGCGGGAGGTCCCTATACGCAGTATTTT
- | TRBJ1-4 | TRBV7-6 | - | CASSLGPSTNEKLFF | TGTGCCAGCAGCTTAGGTCCGAGTACTAATGAAAAACTGTTTTTT
- | TRBJ2-2 | TRBV12-3/TRBV12-4 | - | CASSLVDTGELFF | TGTGCCAGCAGTTTGGTAGACACCGGGGAGCTGTTTTTT
- | TRBJ2-4 | TRBV20-1 | - | CSARGGALQYF | TGCAGTGCTAGAGGAGGGGCTCTTCAGTACTTC
- | TRBJ2-7 | TRBV29-1 | TRBD2 | CSVENSGSNYEQYF | TGCAGCGTTGAAAACAGCGGGAGCAACTACGAGCAGTACTTC
few | TRBJ1-1 | TRBV20-1 | TRBD1 | CSADDRGLSQGAFF | TGCAGTGCAGATGACAGGGGTCTCTCCCAGGGTGCTTTCTTT
few | TRBJ2-7 | TRBV20-1 | - | CSARAPTGHEQYF | TGCAGTGCTAGGGCCCCCACAGGGCACGAGCAGTACTTC
- | TRBJ2-7 | TRBV7-9 | - | CASSSTGPRAYEQYF | TGTGCCAGCAGCTCAACCGGGCCTCGAGCCTACGAGCAGTACTTC
- | TRBJ2-1 | TRBV18 | TRBD1 | CASSQSVLDRVSNEQFF | TGTGCCAGCTCACAATCCGTTCTGGACAGGGTAAGCAATGAGCAGTTCTTC
- | TRBJ1-1 | TRBV15 | - | CATSRDGRRLGKGTEAFF | TGTGCCACCAGCAGAGATGGCCGTCGGTTGGGTAAGGGCACTGAAGCTTTCTTT
- | TRBJ1-4 | TRBV24-1 | - | CATSDLRRPTNEKLFF | TGTGCCACCAGTGACCTCCGACGGCCAACTAATGAAAAACTGTTTTTT
few | TRBJ1-2 | TRBV6-5 | TRBD1 | CASSYSTGEVNYGYTF | TGTGCCAGCAGTTACTCGACAGGGGAGGTCAACTATGGCTACACCTTC
- | TRBJ2-7 | TRBV14 | - | CASSLELYEQYF | TGTGCCAGCAGCCTTGAACTCTACGAGCAGTACTTC
few | TRBJ2-1 | TRBV29-1 | - | CSVEDFRGGEQFF | TGCAGCGTTGAAGATTTTCGGGGTGGTGAGCAGTTCTTC
few | TRBJ2-1 | TRBV5-1 | TRBD2 | CASSVTSGRFPYNEQFF | TGCGCCAGCAGCGTTACTAGCGGGAGGTTTCCCTACAATGAGCAGTTCTTC
few | TRBJ1-2 | TRBV5-5 | TRBD1 | CASSSEDRGLGYTF | TGTGCCAGCAGCTCAGAGGACAGGGGCCTTGGGTACACCTTC
- | TRBJ2-1 | TRBV12-3/TRBV12-4 | - | CASSPSRNEQFF | TGTGCCAGCAGTCCCTCGAGGAATGAGCAGTTCTTC
- | TRBJ2-7 | TRBV4-1 | - | CASEGQGPAYEQYF | TGCGCCAGCGAGGGGCAGGGTCCGGCCTACGAGCAGTACTTC
- | TRBJ1-3 | TRBV9 | - | CASSVTTGPGNTIYF | TGTGCCAGCAGCGTTACGACAGGCCCGGGAAACACCATATATTTT
- | TRBJ2-7 | TRBV7-9 | - | CASSLRPGQNLTTYEQYF | TGTGCCAGCAGCTTAAGGCCTGGACAGAACCTAACAACCTACGAGCAGTACTTC
- | TRBJ1-6 | TRBV7-9 | - | CASSLDDSNSYNSPLHF | TGTGCCAGCAGCTTAGATGACAGCAACTCCTATAATTCACCCCTCCACTTT